This T cell receptor beta chain was found in a study of PD-L1 blockade in urothelial cancer. About the study: Reported median T cell count for blood samples was roughly 140,000.

Trimming stripped 5 bases from V and 6 bases from J, with 13 bases between. CDR1 SNHLY and CDR2 FYNNEI come from the germline V gene. CDR3 length equals 13 residues. Time point specified: peripheral blood 6 weeks after treatment start. The protocol was immunoSEQ multiplex PCR, while the TCRdb copy is restricted to in-frame clones and leaves out a portion. The repertoire holds roughly 120,000 clones, with around 93% as singletons. This clonotype was sampled from a man in his fifties or sixties with urothelial cancer. This chain joins TRBV2 and TRBJ1-2; D may be TRBD1 (5 bases). This sample comprised PBMCs, obtained around atezolizumab (anti-PD-L1) treatment. The CDR3: CASSRGREDGYTF. CDR3 sequence (DNA): TGTGCCAGCAGTCGAGGCAGGGAGGATGGCTACACCTTC.